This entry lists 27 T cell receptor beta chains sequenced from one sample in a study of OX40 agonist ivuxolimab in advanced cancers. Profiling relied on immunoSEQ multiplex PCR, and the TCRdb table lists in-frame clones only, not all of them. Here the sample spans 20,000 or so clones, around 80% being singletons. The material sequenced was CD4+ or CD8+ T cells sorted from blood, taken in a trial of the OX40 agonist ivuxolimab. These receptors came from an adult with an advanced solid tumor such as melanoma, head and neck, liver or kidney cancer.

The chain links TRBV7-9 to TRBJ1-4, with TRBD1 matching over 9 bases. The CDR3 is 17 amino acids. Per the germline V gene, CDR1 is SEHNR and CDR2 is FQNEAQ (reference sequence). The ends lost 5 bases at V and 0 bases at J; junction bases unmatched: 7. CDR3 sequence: CASSTSDRGTTNEKLFF. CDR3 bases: TGTGCCAGCAGCACATCGGACAGGGGAACAACTAATGAAAAACTGTTTTTT.

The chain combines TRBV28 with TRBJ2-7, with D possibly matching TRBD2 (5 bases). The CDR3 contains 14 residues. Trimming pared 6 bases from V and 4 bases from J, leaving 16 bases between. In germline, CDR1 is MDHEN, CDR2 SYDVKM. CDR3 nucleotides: TGTGCCAGCAGCCCTCGAGTGGGGAGTTACGAGCAGTACTTC. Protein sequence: CASSPRVGSYEQYF.

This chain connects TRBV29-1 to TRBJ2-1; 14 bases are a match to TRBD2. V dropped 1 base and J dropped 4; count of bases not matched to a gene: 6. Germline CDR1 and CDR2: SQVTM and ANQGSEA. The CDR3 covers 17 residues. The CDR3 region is CSVEGLAGGPFYNEQFF. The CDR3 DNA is TGCAGCGTTGAAGGACTAGCGGGAGGGCCGTTTTACAATGAGCAGTTCTTC.

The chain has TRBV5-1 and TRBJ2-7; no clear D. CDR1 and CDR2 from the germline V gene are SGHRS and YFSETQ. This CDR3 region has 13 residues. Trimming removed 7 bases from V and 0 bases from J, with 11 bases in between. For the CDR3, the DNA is TGCGCCAGCCGCATTGACACCTCCTACGAGCAGTACTTC. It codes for CASRIDTSYEQYF.

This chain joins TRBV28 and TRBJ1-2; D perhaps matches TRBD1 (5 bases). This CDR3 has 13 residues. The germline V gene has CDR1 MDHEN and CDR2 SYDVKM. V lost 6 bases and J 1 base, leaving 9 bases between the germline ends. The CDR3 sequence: CASRPDSNYGYTF. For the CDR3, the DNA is TGTGCCAGCAGGCCCGACAGTAACTATGGCTACACCTTC.

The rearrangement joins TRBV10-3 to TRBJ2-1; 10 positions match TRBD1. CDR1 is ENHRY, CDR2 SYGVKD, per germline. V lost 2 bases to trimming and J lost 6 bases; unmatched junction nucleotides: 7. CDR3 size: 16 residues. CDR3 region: CAISETGQGLANEQFF. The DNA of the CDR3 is TGTGCCATCAGTGAGACGGGACAGGGGTTGGCCAATGAGCAGTTCTTC.

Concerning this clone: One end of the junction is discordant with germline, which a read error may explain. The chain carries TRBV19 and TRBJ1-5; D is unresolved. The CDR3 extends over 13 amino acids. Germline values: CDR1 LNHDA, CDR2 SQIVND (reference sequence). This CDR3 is CASSMGGLQSQHF. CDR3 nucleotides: TGTGCCAGTAGTATGGGTGGCCTTCAGTCCCAGCATTTT.

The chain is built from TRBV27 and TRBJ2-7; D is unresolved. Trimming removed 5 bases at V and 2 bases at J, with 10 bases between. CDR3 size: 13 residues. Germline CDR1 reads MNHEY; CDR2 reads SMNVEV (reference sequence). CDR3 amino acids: CASSEGQAYEQYF. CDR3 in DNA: TGTGCCAGCAGTGAAGGGCAGGCCTACGAGCAGTACTTC.

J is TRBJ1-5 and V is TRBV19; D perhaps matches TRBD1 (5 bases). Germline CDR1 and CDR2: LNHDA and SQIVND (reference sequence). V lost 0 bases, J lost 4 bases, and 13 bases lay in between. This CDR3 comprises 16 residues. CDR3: CASSIDRGSPNQPQHF. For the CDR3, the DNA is TGTGCCAGTAGTATAGATCGGGGCAGCCCTAATCAGCCCCAGCATTTT.

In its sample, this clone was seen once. This chain's CDR3 is CASSVMGTDYEQYF. CDR3 DNA: TGTGCCAGCAGCGTAATGGGTACAGACTACGAGCAGTACTTC. The V gene is TRBV9, the J gene TRBJ2-7, with no clear D. This CDR3 region has 14 residues. With 1 base removed from V and 3 bases from J, the gap between germline ends came to 11 bases. Germline values: CDR1 SGDLS, CDR2 YYNGEE.

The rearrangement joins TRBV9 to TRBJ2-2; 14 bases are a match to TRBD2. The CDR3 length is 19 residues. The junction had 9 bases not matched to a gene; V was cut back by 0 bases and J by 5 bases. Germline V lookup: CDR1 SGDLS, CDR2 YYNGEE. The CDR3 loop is CASSVGGTSGGVVTGELFF. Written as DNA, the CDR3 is TGTGCCAGCAGCGTAGGAGGGACTAGCGGGGGTGTTGTTACCGGGGAGCTGTTTTTT. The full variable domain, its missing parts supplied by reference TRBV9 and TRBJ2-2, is DSGVTQTPKHLITATGQRVTLRCSPRSGDLSVYWYQQSLDQGLQFLIQYYNGEERAKGNILERFSAQQFPDLHSELNLSSLELGDSALYFCASSVGGTSGGVVTGELFFGEGSRLTVL.

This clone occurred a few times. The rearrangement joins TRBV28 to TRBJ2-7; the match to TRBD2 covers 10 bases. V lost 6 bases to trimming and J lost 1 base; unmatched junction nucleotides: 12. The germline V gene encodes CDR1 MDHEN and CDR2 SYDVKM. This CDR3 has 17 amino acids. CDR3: CASRASGSFHQSYEQYF. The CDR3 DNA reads TGTGCCAGCAGGGCTAGCGGGAGTTTTCATCAATCCTACGAGCAGTACTTC.

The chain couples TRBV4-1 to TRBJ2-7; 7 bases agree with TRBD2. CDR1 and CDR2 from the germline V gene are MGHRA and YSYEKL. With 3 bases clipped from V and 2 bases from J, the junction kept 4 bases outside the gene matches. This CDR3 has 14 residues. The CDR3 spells CASSHSGRAYEQYF. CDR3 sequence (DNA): TGCGCCAGCAGCCATAGTGGGAGGGCCTACGAGCAGTACTTC.

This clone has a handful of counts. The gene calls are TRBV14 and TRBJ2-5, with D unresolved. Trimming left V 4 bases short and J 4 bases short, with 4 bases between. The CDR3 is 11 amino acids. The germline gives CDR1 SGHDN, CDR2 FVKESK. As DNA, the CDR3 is TGTGCCAGCAGCCTAGGAGAGACCCAGTACTTC. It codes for CASSLGETQYF.

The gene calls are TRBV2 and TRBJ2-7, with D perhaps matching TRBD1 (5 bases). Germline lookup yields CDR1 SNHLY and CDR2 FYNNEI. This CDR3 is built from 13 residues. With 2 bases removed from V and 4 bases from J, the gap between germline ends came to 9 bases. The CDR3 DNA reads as TGTGCCAGCAGTGAATGGGGCTTTTACGAGCAGTACTTC. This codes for CASSEWGFYEQYF.

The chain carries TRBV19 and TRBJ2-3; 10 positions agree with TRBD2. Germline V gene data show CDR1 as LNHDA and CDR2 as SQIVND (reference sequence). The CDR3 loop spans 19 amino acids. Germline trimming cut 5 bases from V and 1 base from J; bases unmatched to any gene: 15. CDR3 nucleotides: TGTGCCAGTAGTCCAACACCCCCTGGGCTAGCGGGGGGCACAGATACGCAGTATTTT. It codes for CASSPTPPGLAGGTDTQYF.

The CDR3 sequence is CASSPSTGGIQETQYF. The DNA of the CDR3 is TGTGCCAGCAGTCCGTCGACAGGGGGCATCCAAGAGACCCAGTACTTC. The J gene is TRBJ2-5, the V gene TRBV28; 10 nucleotides agree with TRBD1. The CDR3 covers 16 residues. The V gene end was trimmed by 5 bases and the J gene end by 1 base; junction bases not matched to a gene: 7. CDR1 and CDR2 (germline): MDHEN, SYDVKM.

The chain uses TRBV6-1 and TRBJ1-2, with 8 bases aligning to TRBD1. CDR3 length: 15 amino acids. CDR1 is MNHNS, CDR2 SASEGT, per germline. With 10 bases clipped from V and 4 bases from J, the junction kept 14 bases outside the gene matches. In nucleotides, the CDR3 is TGTGCCACCCACCAGGGGGCCCCCAGACGCTATGGCTACACCTTC. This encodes CATHQGAPRRYGYTF.

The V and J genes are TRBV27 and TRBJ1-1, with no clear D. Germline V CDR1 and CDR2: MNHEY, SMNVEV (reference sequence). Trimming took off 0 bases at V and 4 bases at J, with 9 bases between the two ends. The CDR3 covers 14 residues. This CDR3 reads CASSLSDGLTEAFF. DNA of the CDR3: TGTGCCAGCAGTTTATCGGACGGACTCACTGAAGCTTTCTTT.

CDR3 nucleotides: TGTGCCAGCAGATGGACTCCGGGACCCCAGGGGGAGACCCAGTACTTC. As protein: CASRWTPGPQGETQYF. This sequence joins TRBV2 and TRBJ2-5, with a tentative D call TRBD1 (6 bases). V was clipped by 6 bases and J by 5 bases, with 22 bases between them. This CDR3 has 16 amino acids. CDR1 SNHLY and CDR2 FYNNEI come from the germline V gene.

The CDR3, as DNA: TGTGCCAGCAGCGTTCAGGGACAGATCTCCTATAATTCACCCCTCCACTTT. Protein: CASSVQGQISYNSPLHF. This chain links TRBV9 with TRBJ1-6; TRBD1 matches at 7 bases. Germline V lookup: CDR1 SGDLS, CDR2 YYNGEE. The CDR3 contains 17 residues. J was trimmed by 0 bases and V by 2 bases; bases with no gene match: 5.

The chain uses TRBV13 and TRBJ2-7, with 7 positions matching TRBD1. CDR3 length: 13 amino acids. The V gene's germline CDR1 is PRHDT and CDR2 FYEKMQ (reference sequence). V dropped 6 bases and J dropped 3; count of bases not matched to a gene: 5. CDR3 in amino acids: CASSSTGSYEQYF. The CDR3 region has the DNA TGTGCCAGCAGTTCGACAGGGAGCTACGAGCAGTACTTC.

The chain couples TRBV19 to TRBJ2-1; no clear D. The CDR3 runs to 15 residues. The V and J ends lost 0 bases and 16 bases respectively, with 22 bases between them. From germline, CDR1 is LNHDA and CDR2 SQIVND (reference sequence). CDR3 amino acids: CASSIDKWLHFGVFF. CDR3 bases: TGTGCCAGTAGTATAGATAAATGGTTACATTTTGGAGTTTTCTTC.

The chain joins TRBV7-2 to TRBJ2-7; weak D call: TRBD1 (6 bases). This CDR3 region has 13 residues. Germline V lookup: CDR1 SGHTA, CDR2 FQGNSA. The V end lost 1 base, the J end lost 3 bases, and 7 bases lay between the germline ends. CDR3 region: CASSLEGDYEQYF. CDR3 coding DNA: TGTGCCAGCAGCTTAGAGGGGGACTACGAGCAGTACTTC.

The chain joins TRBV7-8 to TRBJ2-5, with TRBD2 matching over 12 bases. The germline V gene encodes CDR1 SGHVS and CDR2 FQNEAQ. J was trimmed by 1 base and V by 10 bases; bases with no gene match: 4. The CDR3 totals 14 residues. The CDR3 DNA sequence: TGTGCCACCGGGACTAGCGGGTTCCAAGAGACCCAGTACTTC. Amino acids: CATGTSGFQETQYF.

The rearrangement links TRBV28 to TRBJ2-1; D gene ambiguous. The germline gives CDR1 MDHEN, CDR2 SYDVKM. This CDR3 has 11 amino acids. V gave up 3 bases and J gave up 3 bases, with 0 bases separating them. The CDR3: CASSFYNEQFF. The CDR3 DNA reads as TGTGCCAGCAGTTTCTACAATGAGCAGTTCTTC.

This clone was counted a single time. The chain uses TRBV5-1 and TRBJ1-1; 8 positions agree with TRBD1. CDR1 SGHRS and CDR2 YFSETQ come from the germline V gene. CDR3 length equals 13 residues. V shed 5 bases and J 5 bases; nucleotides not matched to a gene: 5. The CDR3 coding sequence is TGCGCCAGCAGTGACAGGGGTTGGACTGAAGCTTTCTTT. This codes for CASSDRGWTEAFF.